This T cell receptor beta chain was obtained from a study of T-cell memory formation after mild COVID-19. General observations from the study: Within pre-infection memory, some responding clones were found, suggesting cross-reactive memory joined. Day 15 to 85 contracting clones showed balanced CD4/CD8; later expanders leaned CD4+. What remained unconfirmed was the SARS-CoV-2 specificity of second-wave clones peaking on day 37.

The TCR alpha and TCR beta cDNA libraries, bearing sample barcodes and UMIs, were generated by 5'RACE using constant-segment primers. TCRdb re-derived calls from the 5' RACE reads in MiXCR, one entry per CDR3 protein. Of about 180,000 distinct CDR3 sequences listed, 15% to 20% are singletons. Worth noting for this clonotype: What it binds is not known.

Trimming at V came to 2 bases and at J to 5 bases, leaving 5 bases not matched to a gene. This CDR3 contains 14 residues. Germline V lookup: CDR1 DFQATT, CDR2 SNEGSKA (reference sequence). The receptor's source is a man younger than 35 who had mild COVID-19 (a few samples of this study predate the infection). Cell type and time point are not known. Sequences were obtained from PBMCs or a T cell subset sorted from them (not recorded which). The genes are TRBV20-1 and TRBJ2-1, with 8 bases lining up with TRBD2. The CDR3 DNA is TGCAGTGCTAGACCGGGGGGGCCTGACAATGAGCAGTTCTTC. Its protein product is CSARPGGPDNEQFF.